The text below deals with one T cell receptor beta chain. Antigen: not known. This CDR3 region has 15 residues. Per the germline V gene, CDR1 is SGDLS and CDR2 is YYNGEE. The V end was cut by 4 bases, the J end by 5 bases, with 18 bases between. These data belong to a study of beta chain features in type 1 diabetes. The whole isolated RNA underwent reverse transcription, so sequencing captured expressed TCRB transcripts. Libraries were prepared by immunoSEQ multiplex PCR; TCRdb keeps only in-frame clonotypes and omits some of them. Among 280,000 or so clones listed, roughly 15% were seen once. Notes on the study in general: All four CD4+ subsets of Type 1 diabetes patients contained TCRB CDR3s that were moderately but significantly shorter.

The rearrangement links TRBV9 to TRBJ2-5, with D possibly matching TRBD2 (7 bases). This TCR derives from a man between 18 and 35 years old with type 1 diabetes. Sequenced sample: naive CD4+ T cells from blood. The CDR3 sequence: CASSQTAGAGETQYF. The CDR3, as DNA: TGTGCCAGCAGCCAAACGGCGGGGGCAGGGGAGACCCAGTACTTC. The variable domain in full, completed from reference TRBV9 and TRBJ2-5, reads DSGVTQTPKHLITATGQRVTLRCSPRSGDLSVYWYQQSLDQGLQFLIQYYNGEERAKGNILERFSAQQFPDLHSELNLSSLELGDSALYFCASSQTAGAGETQYFGPGTRLLVL.